Below, 13 T cell receptor beta chains from the same sample are listed, as sequenced in a study of blood T cells in healthy people across ages. Combining a sample-barcoded 5' primer with a J-beta primer mix, a second PCR ran for about 7 to 11 cycles. One entry per CDR3 protein results from TCRdb running MiXCR on the 5' RACE reads. The sample includes some 1.5 million distinct CDR3 sequences, approximately 30% of them seen just once. The sequencing sample was made of blood. The source of these receptors is a woman aged 25 to 39 in good health.

In its sample, this clonotype was seen many times. The chain recombines TRBV12-3 or TRBV12-4 with TRBJ2-1, with unresolved D. CDR3 length: 13 residues. V was clipped by 0 bases and J by 2 bases, with 2 bases between them. The CDR3 spells CASSLAAYNEQFF. The DNA of the CDR3 is TGTGCCAGCAGTTTAGCAGCCTACAATGAGCAGTTCTTC.

The V and J genes are TRBV9 and TRBJ2-1; 7 nucleotides line up with TRBD2. V shed 4 bases, J shed 9 bases, and the junction held 13 bases outside the gene matches. Germline-derived CDR1 and CDR2 are SGDLS and YYNGEE. The CDR3 loop spans 15 amino acids. The CDR3 protein is CASSRSGTTRGEQFF. The CDR3 DNA reads TGTGCCAGCAGCAGAAGCGGGACTACCCGGGGTGAGCAGTTCTTC.

This clonotype was seen once. A much bigger clone sits one base away, suggesting this may be a read error. The rearrangement joins TRBV7-2 to TRBJ2-5; tentative D call: TRBD2 (7 bases). This CDR3 is 16 amino acids long. The germline V gene has CDR1 SGHTA and CDR2 FQGNSA. Trimming pared 3 bases from V and 2 bases from J, leaving 16 bases between. The CDR3 sequence is CASSLEGGGDQETQYF. The DNA for the CDR3 is TGTGCCAGCAGCTTGGAGGGGGGAGGGGATCAAGAGACCCAGTACTTC.

This clonotype has at least ten counts. The chain combines TRBV4-1 with TRBJ2-1, with 9 bases matching TRBD1. Germline V gene sequence: CDR1 MGHRA, CDR2 YSYEKL. The CDR3 is 16 amino acids. With 0 bases clipped from V and 8 bases from J, the junction kept 8 bases outside the gene matches. CDR3: CASSQDLTGGWDEQFF. DNA for the CDR3: TGCGCCAGCAGCCAAGACTTGACAGGGGGGTGGGATGAGCAGTTCTTC.

As for this clonotype: One junction end does not reproduce the germline sequence, and a read error may be involved. The CDR3 DNA follows: TGCGGTGCAACCGGGACGGCATATGGCTACACCTTC. Encoded protein: CGATGTAYGYTF. V is TRBV20-1 and J is TRBJ1-2, with D possibly matching TRBD1 (5 bases). The CDR3 covers 12 residues. The germline V gene encodes CDR1 DFQATT and CDR2 SNEGSKA (reference sequence).

This clonotype was observed at least ten times. The rearrangement links TRBV7-9 to TRBJ2-7; 7 bases fit TRBD1. The CDR3 runs 12 residues. Germline CDR1 and CDR2: SEHNR and FQNEAQ (reference sequence). Germline trimming cut 6 bases from V and 2 bases from J; bases unmatched to any gene: 1. The CDR3 bases are TGTGCCAGCAGTGGGACAGCCTACGAGCAGTACTTC. This sequence encodes CASSGTAYEQYF.

A note on this clonotype: This clone may be a read error of a much larger clone one base away. V is TRBV7-3 and J is TRBJ2-7, with 11 bases lining up with TRBD1. Germline V CDR1 and CDR2: SGHTA, FQGTGA. Trimming cost V 4 bases and J 6 bases; bases outside gene matches: 8. This CDR3 comprises 15 residues. The CDR3 nucleotides are TGTGCCAGCAGCTGGACAGGGGGCGCATCGAGCGAGCAGTACTTC. This encodes CASSWTGGASSEQYF.

This clonotype was seen a few times. The chain couples TRBV3-1 to TRBJ1-1; 8 bases agree with TRBD1. The CDR3 runs 14 residues. V lost 4 bases, J lost 4 bases, and 5 bases stayed unmatched. The germline V gene encodes CDR1 LGHDT and CDR2 YNNKEL (reference sequence). The CDR3, as DNA: TGTGCCAGCAGCCGCGTGACAGGGGTCACTGAAGCTTTCTTT. Protein: CASSRVTGVTEAFF.

The table lists this clonotype with a few counts. The rearrangement joins TRBV7-2 to TRBJ2-7; D is undetermined. The CDR3 runs 14 residues. Deletions cut 0 bases from V and 6 bases from J, with 12 bases between. Per germline, CDR1 SGHTA and CDR2 FQGNSA. The CDR3 region is CASSLAISGLEQYF. The CDR3 DNA is TGTGCCAGCAGCTTAGCAATATCAGGCCTCGAGCAGTACTTC.

This clonotype was recorded many times. The chain has TRBV29-1 and TRBJ2-1; TRBD2 matches at 8 bases. With 2 bases clipped from V and 3 bases from J, the junction kept 0 bases outside the gene matches. The germline gives CDR1 SQVTM, CDR2 ANQGSEA. The CDR3 is 13 residues long. CDR3 loop: CSVERGGYNEQFF. The DNA for the CDR3 is TGCAGCGTTGAACGGGGGGGCTACAATGAGCAGTTCTTC.

V gene TRBV9 combines with J gene TRBJ2-1; D is possibly TRBD2 (7 bases). This CDR3 spans 15 amino acids. Trimming left V 2 bases short and J 7 bases short, with 16 bases between. The germline CDR1 and CDR2 sequences are SGDLS and YYNGEE. Here the CDR3 DNA reads TGTGCCAGCAGCGTCCTGGGCGGGGGCGGGAATGAGCAGTTCTTC. This sequence encodes CASSVLGGGGNEQFF.

A word on this clonotype: The junction differs from germline at one of its ends, possibly a read error. This chain links TRBV4-1 with TRBJ2-7; possible D gene TRBD2, 7 bases. This CDR3 region has 15 residues. Germline values: CDR1 MGHRA, CDR2 YSYEKL. CDR3 nucleotide sequence: TGCGCCAGTAGCCAAGAAGGGAGGGGGACTAACGAGCAGTACTTC. Protein sequence: CASSQEGRGTNEQYF.

The chain combines TRBV9 with TRBJ1-1, with D possibly being TRBD1 (5 bases). CDR1 SGDLS and CDR2 YYNGEE come from the germline V gene. Trimming shortened V by 0 bases and J by 7 bases, and 13 bases separated the two germline ends. This CDR3 has 14 amino acids. The CDR3 bases are TGTGCCAGCAGCGTAGCGGTGGGGGTTGGTGAAGCTTTCTTT. As protein: CASSVAVGVGEAFF.